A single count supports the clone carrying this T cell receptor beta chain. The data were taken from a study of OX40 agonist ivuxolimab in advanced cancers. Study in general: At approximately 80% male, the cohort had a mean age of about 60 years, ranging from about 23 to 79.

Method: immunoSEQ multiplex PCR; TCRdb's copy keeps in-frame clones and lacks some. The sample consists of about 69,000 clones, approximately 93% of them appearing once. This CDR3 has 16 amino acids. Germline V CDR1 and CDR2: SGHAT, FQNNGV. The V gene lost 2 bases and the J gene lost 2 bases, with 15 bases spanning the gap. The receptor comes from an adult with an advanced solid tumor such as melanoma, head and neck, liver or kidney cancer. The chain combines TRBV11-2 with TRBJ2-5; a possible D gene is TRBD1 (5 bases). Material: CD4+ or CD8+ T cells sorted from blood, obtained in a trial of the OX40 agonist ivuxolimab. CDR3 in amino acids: CASSLRGSRLQETQYF. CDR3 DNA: TGTGCCAGCAGCTTAAGGGGTAGCAGATTGCAAGAGACCCAGTACTTC.